This paragraph covers one TCR beta chain sequence. The CDR3 runs 14 residues. V dropped 0 bases and J dropped 4 bases, with 6 bases sitting between them. CDR1 is SGHAT and CDR2 is FQNNGV in the germline V gene. The data were obtained in a study of OX40 agonist ivuxolimab in advanced cancers. Sequencing was performed with immunoSEQ multiplex PCR; in TCRdb, only in-frame clones are kept and a portion is missing. The table shows about 68,000 clones, with more than 70% occurring only once. Sample: CD4+ or CD8+ T cells sorted from blood, taken in a trial of the OX40 agonist ivuxolimab. V usage is TRBV11-2 and J usage is TRBJ2-2; no definite D call. The TCR originated in an adult with an advanced solid tumor such as melanoma, head and neck, liver or kidney cancer. CDR3 residues: CASSLDRSTGELFF. The CDR3 region has the DNA TGTGCCAGCAGCTTAGACCGGTCCACCGGGGAGCTGTTTTTT.